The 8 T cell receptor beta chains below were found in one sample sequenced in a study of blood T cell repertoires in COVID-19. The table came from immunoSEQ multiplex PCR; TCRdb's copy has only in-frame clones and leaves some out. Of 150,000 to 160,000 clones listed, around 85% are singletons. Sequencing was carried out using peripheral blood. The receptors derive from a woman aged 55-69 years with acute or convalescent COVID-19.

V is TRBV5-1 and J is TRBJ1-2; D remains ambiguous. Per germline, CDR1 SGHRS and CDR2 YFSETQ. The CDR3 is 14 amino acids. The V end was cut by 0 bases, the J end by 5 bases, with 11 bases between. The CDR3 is CASSLERPLYGYTF. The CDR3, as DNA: TGCGCCAGCAGCTTGGAGAGGCCCTTATATGGCTACACCTTC.

As DNA, the CDR3 is TGTGCCAGCAGCTCAACAGGGGCCACTGAAGCTTTCTTT. The encoded protein is CASSSTGATEAFF. The V call is TRBV11-2, the J call TRBJ1-1, with 7 bases fitting TRBD1. V was pared by 4 bases and J by 4 bases, with 3 bases of the junction left unmatched. The CDR3 has 13 residues. Germline CDR1 and CDR2: SGHAT and FQNNGV.

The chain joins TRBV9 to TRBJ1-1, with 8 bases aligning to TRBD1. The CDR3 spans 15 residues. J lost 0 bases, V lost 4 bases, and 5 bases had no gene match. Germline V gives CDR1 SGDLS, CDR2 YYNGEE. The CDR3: CASSPHRGLNTEAFF. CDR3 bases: TGTGCCAGCAGCCCACACAGGGGGTTGAACACTGAAGCTTTCTTT.

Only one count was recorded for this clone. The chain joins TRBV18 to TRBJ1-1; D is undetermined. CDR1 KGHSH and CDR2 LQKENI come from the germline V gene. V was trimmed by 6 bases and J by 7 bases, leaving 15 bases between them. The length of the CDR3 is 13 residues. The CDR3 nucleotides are TGTGCCAGCTCCCAAAGCCAGGAAAATGAAGCTTTCTTT. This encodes CASSQSQENEAFF.

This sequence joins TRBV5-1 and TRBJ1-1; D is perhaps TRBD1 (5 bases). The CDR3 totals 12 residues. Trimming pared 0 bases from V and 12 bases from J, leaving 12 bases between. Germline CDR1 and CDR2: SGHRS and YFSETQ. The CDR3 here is CASSLEGRATFF. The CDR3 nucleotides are TGCGCCAGCAGCTTGGAGGGCAGGGCGACTTTCTTT. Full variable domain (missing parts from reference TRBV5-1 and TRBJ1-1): KAGVTQTPRYLIKTRGQQVTLSCSPISGHRSVSWYQQTPGQGLQFLFEYFSETQRNKGNFPGRFSGRQFSNSRSEMNVSTLELGDSALYLCASSLEGRATFFGQGTRLTVV.

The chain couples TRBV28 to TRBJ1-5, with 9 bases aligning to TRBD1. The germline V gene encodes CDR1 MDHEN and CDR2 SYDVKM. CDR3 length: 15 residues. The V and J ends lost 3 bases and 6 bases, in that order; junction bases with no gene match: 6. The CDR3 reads CASSLGQGFRQPQHF. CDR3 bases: TGTGCCAGCAGTTTGGGACAGGGTTTTCGTCAGCCCCAGCATTTT.

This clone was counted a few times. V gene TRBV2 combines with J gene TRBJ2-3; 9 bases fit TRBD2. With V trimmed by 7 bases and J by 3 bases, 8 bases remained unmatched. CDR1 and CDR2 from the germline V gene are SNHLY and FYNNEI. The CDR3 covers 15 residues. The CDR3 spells CASMGSGGPTDTQYF. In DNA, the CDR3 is TGTGCCAGCATGGGAAGCGGGGGGCCTACAGATACGCAGTATTTT. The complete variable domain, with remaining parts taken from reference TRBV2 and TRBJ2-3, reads EPEVTQTPSHQVTQMGQEVILRCVPISNHLYFYWYRQILGQKVEFLVSFYNNEISEKSEIFDDQFSVERPDGSNFTLKIRSTKLEDSAMYFCASMGSGGPTDTQYFGPGTRLTVL.

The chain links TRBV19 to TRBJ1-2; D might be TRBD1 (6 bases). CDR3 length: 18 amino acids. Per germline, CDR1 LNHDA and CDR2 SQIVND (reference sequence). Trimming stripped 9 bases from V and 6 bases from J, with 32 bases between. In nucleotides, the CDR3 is TGTGCCAGCCGCCCGGGACATAGAAGGTTCGACGACCTCGATGGCTACACCTTC. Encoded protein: CASRPGHRRFDDLDGYTF.